Each of the 26 T cell receptor beta chains below was sequenced from the same sample in a study of OX40 agonist ivuxolimab in advanced cancers. Assay: immunoSEQ multiplex PCR; the TCRdb copy retains only in-frame clones and omits some. The sample has 18,000 or so clones, about 80% seen once; the top ten hold roughly 13%. The material was CD4+ or CD8+ T cells sorted from blood, obtained in a trial of the OX40 agonist ivuxolimab. The receptor source for this set is an adult with an advanced solid tumor such as melanoma, head and neck, liver or kidney cancer.

The CDR3 spells CASSTRRGGNNEQFF. CDR3 sequence (DNA): TGTGCCAGTAGTACCCGGCGGGGGGGCAACAATGAGCAGTTCTTC. The rearrangement links TRBV19 to TRBJ2-1; 9 nucleotides match TRBD2. The germline CDR1 and CDR2 sequences are LNHDA and SQIVND (reference sequence). V shed 4 bases, J shed 5 bases, and the junction held 6 bases outside the gene matches. The CDR3 extends over 15 amino acids.

A single count supports this clone. This chain connects TRBV11-2 to TRBJ2-1, with 9 bases identical to TRBD2. Per germline, CDR1 SGHAT and CDR2 FQNNGV. V lost 5 bases, J lost 7 bases, and 9 bases stayed unmatched. This CDR3 comprises 15 residues. The CDR3 here is CASSPGLARNNEQFF. The CDR3 DNA is TGTGCCAGCAGCCCAGGACTAGCGAGGAATAATGAGCAGTTCTTC. Drawing the rest from reference TRBV11-2 and TRBJ2-1, the complete variable domain is EAGVAQSPRYKIIEKRQSVAFWCNPISGHATLYWYQQILGQGPKLLIQFQNNGVVDDSQLPKDRFSAERLKGVDSTLKIQPAKLEDSAVYLCASSPGLARNNEQFFGPGTRLTVL.

CDR3 sequence (DNA): TGTGCCAGCAGTTTCAGTGGGAACCTTAATGAAAAACTGTTTTTT. It codes for CASSFSGNLNEKLFF. This chain joins TRBV6-5 and TRBJ1-4; D is uncertain. The germline V and J ends were trimmed by 4 bases and 4 bases, with 13 bases remaining between them. In germline, CDR1 is MNHEY, CDR2 SVGAGI. This CDR3 is 15 amino acids long.

This clone was seen a handful of times. This sequence joins TRBV7-9 and TRBJ2-7; either TRBD1 or TRBD2 may supply D (5 bases each). This CDR3 is built from 19 residues. V lost 1 base and J lost 5, with 27 bases in between. Per germline, CDR1 SEHNR and CDR2 FQNEAQ (reference sequence). CDR3 loop: CASSLEGHRQQRRSNEQYF. The CDR3 bases are TGTGCCAGCAGCTTAGAAGGGCACAGGCAACAACGGAGGTCGAACGAGCAGTACTTC. Supplemented by reference TRBV7-9 and TRBJ2-7, the full variable domain reads DTGVSQNPRHKITKRGQNVTFRCDPISEHNRLYWYRQTLGQGPEFLTYFQNEAQLEKSRLLSDRFSAERPKGSFSTLEIQRTEQGDSAMYLCASSLEGHRQQRRSNEQYFGPGTRLTVT.

The gene calls are TRBV30 and TRBJ2-7; maybe TRBD2 (6 bases). CDR3 size: 12 residues. V lost 4 bases and J 4 bases, leaving 11 bases between the germline ends. The V gene's germline CDR1 is GTSNPN and CDR2 SVGIG (reference sequence). The CDR3 DNA follows: TGTGCCTGGATGGGGGGTACGTACGAGCAGTACTTC. This encodes CAWMGGTYEQYF.

CDR3 sequence (DNA): TGTGCCAGCAGCCGGGGGACAGGGGGAGATTCACCCCTCCACTTT. Translated, it gives CASSRGTGGDSPLHF. The chain combines TRBV7-2 with TRBJ1-6; TRBD1 aligns across 11 bases. This CDR3 has 15 amino acids. Looked up from germline, CDR1 is SGHTA and CDR2 is FQGNSA. V lost 5 bases and J lost 8; bases outside the gene matches: 5.

The chain couples TRBV5-1 to TRBJ1-6, with D possibly matching TRBD1 (5 bases). V was pared by 0 bases and J by 7 bases, with 20 bases between. This CDR3 contains 18 residues. Germline V gene lookup returns CDR1 SGHRS and CDR2 YFSETQ. CDR3 coding DNA: TGCGCCAGCAGCTTGGTTGCGGCAGGGCGAAGCCTCAATTCACCCCTCCACTTT. It specifies CASSLVAAGRSLNSPLHF.

The chain recombines TRBV5-8 with TRBJ2-7; a possible D gene is TRBD1 (6 bases). Germline CDR1 SGHTS, CDR2 YDEGEE. The CDR3 has 15 residues. The V end lost 1 base, the J end lost 0 bases, and 11 bases lay between the germline ends. The CDR3 nucleotides are TGTGCCAGCAGCTTGCACAGGGTGAACTCCTACGAGCAGTACTTC. Its translation: CASSLHRVNSYEQYF.

This clone was counted a few times. J is TRBJ2-7 and V is TRBV7-8; TRBD2 might be the D (6 bases). The CDR3 runs to 15 residues. Trimming pared 5 bases from V and 4 bases from J, leaving 18 bases between. The V gene's germline CDR1 is SGHVS and CDR2 FQNEAQ. CDR3 nucleotide sequence: TGTGCCAGCAGCCCATACCGGGCGGGACCTTACGAGCAGTACTTC. Translation gives CASSPYRAGPYEQYF.

The chain links TRBV7-9 to TRBJ2-5, with TRBD2 matching over 7 bases. Trimming removed 8 bases from V and 4 bases from J; junction bases left unmatched: 7. This CDR3 spans 13 amino acids. Germline V gene sequence: CDR1 SEHNR, CDR2 FQNEAQ (reference sequence). CDR3 bases: TGTGCCAGCGGCCTTTGGGAGGGAGAGACCCAGTACTTC. Its translation: CASGLWEGETQYF.

The chain couples TRBV19 to TRBJ1-5, with 7 bases that match TRBD1. The V and J ends lost 8 bases and 7 bases, in that order; junction bases with no gene match: 8. The V gene's germline CDR1 is LNHDA and CDR2 SQIVND (reference sequence). The CDR3 is 13 amino acids. CDR3 sequence (DNA): TGTGCCAGTGAGGGGGCAGCTAACCAGCCCCAGCATTTT. It encodes CASEGAANQPQHF.

The chain employs TRBV6-6 and TRBJ1-5, with D perhaps matching TRBD1 (5 bases). V was trimmed by 6 bases and J by 1 base, leaving 13 bases between them. The CDR3 covers 15 residues. Germline V lookup: CDR1 MNHNY, CDR2 SVGAGI (reference sequence). CDR3 DNA: TGTGCCAGCAGGAGAGTTAGGGACAGCAATCAGCCCCAGCATTTT. It codes for CASRRVRDSNQPQHF.

In this sample, this clone turned up a few times. This chain links TRBV5-4 with TRBJ2-2; 8 nucleotides match TRBD2. V lost 4 bases to trimming and J lost 4 bases; unmatched junction nucleotides: 12. The length of the CDR3 is 17 residues. Germline V gives CDR1 SGHNT, CDR2 YYREEE (reference sequence). CDR3 sequence (DNA): TGTGCCAGCAGCCGCGTTCCGGGGGGGGAGCTCACCGGGGAGCTGTTTTTT. This encodes CASSRVPGGELTGELFF.

This clone has only a few counts. This chain joins TRBV5-1 and TRBJ2-2; D unclear. CDR1 and CDR2 (germline): SGHRS, YFSETQ. This CDR3 is 13 amino acids long. Trimming shortened V by 2 bases and J by 5 bases, and 7 bases separated the two germline ends. As DNA, the CDR3 is TGCGCCAGCAGCTTTCAGTTGACCGGGGAGCTGTTTTTT. Its translation: CASSFQLTGELFF.

V is TRBV6-6 and J is TRBJ1-3; D remains ambiguous. Germline lookup yields CDR1 MNHNY and CDR2 SVGAGI (reference sequence). There are 13 residues in the CDR3. The V and J ends lost 2 bases and 0 bases respectively, with 2 bases between them. For the CDR3, the DNA is TGTGCCAGCAGTTACGGCTCTGGAAACACCATATATTTT. Translation: CASSYGSGNTIYF.

The chain joins TRBV28 to TRBJ2-1, with TRBD1 matching over 7 bases. Germline lookup yields CDR1 MDHEN and CDR2 SYDVKM. The CDR3 runs to 15 residues. Losses at the gene ends were 6 bases for V and 1 base for J; bases not matched to a gene: 6. The CDR3 nucleotides read TGTGCCAGCAGGACAGGGTCCCGATCCTACAATGAGCAGTTCTTC. Amino acids: CASRTGSRSYNEQFF.

V and J are TRBV5-1 and TRBJ2-5, with 9 bases identical to TRBD1. The germline gives CDR1 SGHRS, CDR2 YFSETQ. With V trimmed by 4 bases and J by 2 bases, 6 bases remained unmatched. The CDR3 consists of 15 residues. The CDR3 DNA follows: TGCGCCAGCAGCCCCGGGACAGGGTTTCAAGAGACCCAGTACTTC. Translation: CASSPGTGFQETQYF. Drawing the rest from reference TRBV5-1 and TRBJ2-5, the complete variable domain is KAGVTQTPRYLIKTRGQQVTLSCSPISGHRSVSWYQQTPGQGLQFLFEYFSETQRNKGNFPGRFSGRQFSNSRSEMNVSTLELGDSALYLCASSPGTGFQETQYFGPGTRLLVL.

This sequence joins TRBV5-5 and TRBJ2-7; possible D gene TRBD1, 5 bases. The germline CDR1 and CDR2 sequences are SGHKS and YYEKEE (reference sequence). This CDR3 is 14 amino acids long. Between the trimmed V and J ends, which lost 6 bases and 5 bases, there was a span of 18 bases. As DNA, the CDR3 is TGTGCCAGCAACCTACAGGTGGTTGTGCACGAGCAGTACTTC. Translating gives CASNLQVVVHEQYF.

V usage is TRBV29-1 and J usage is TRBJ2-3, with no clear D. Per germline, CDR1 SQVTM and CDR2 ANQGSEA. This CDR3 comprises 13 residues. Trimming took 5 bases from V and 2 from J, leaving 11 bases between them. The CDR3 region has the DNA TGCAGCGTTTCGTGGCCCTACACAGATACGCAGTATTTT. It translates to CSVSWPYTDTQYF.

The CDR3 reads CASSLYGRVGTQYF. The CDR3 DNA reads TGCGCCAGCAGCTTGTATGGCCGGGTCGGGACCCAGTACTTC. The chain couples TRBV5-1 to TRBJ2-5; D call uncertain. Germline V gives CDR1 SGHRS, CDR2 YFSETQ. Trimming left V 1 base short and J 7 bases short, with 14 bases between. This CDR3 has 14 residues.

The CDR3 is CSVEREGQVGELFF. The DNA of the CDR3 is TGCAGCGTTGAACGGGAGGGCCAGGTCGGGGAGCTGTTTTTT. The V gene is TRBV29-1, the J gene TRBJ2-2; 8 bases are shared with TRBD2. The CDR3 extends over 14 amino acids. V was pared by 2 bases and J by 7 bases, with 6 bases of the junction left unmatched. Germline CDR1 reads SQVTM; CDR2 reads ANQGSEA.

The rearrangement links TRBV6-5 to TRBJ1-5, with D possibly being TRBD1 (5 bases). V lost 6 bases and J lost 2, with 14 bases in between. This CDR3 has 15 residues. Per germline, CDR1 MNHEY and CDR2 SVGAGI. CDR3 loop: CASRKSGSGNQPQHF. CDR3 DNA: TGTGCCAGCAGAAAATCAGGGTCGGGCAATCAGCCCCAGCATTTT.

The table lists this clone with a few counts. The chain joins TRBV15 to TRBJ2-1; 11 positions match TRBD2. V trimming: 4 bases; J trimming: 4 bases; junction bases outside the gene matches: 3. The CDR3 is made up of 15 amino acids. The germline V gene encodes CDR1 LNHNV and CDR2 YYDKDF (reference sequence). CDR3 bases: TGTGCCACCAGCACACTAGCGGGGGTTTACAATGAGCAGTTCTTC. Its translation: CATSTLAGVYNEQFF.

CDR3 sequence reads: CASSLRGTSDGEQYF. The CDR3 DNA is TGTGCCAGCAGCTTAAGAGGGACTAGCGACGGCGAGCAGTACTTC. This chain uses TRBV7-2 with TRBJ2-7; 10 nucleotides agree with TRBD2. V was clipped by 2 bases and J by 6 bases; unmatched bases: 7. The CDR3 sequence is 15 residues long. The germline V gene has CDR1 SGHTA and CDR2 FQGNSA.

The CDR3 protein is CASTKGGYTEAFF. The CDR3 nucleotides read TGTGCCAGCACCAAAGGGGGATACACTGAAGCTTTCTTT. This sequence joins TRBV6-5 and TRBJ1-1; D perhaps matches TRBD1 (6 bases). This CDR3 comprises 13 residues. The germline V and J ends were trimmed by 7 bases and 3 bases, with 12 bases remaining between them. CDR1 and CDR2 from the germline V gene are MNHEY and SVGAGI.

The chain links TRBV10-2 to TRBJ2-2, with 14 bases lining up with TRBD2. This CDR3 comprises 19 residues. V was pared by 7 bases and J by 2 bases, with 12 bases of the junction left unmatched. Germline lookup yields CDR1 WSHSY and CDR2 SAAADI. This chain's CDR3 is CASKLTGTSGSFNTGELFF. As DNA, the CDR3 is TGCGCCAGCAAACTAACCGGGACTAGCGGGAGTTTTAACACCGGGGAGCTGTTTTTT.